The clone carrying this T cell receptor beta chain came up a few times. Then a second PCR, running roughly 7 to 11 cycles, was carried out with a sample-barcoded 5' primer and a J-beta primer mix. TCRdb reprocessed the 5' RACE reads via MiXCR and lists one record per CDR3 protein. The sample lists roughly 1.5 million distinct CDR3 sequences; 40% to 45% were seen once. This specimen comes from a study of blood T cells in healthy people across ages. This clonotype was sampled from a woman between 18 and 29 years old in good health. Sequenced sample: blood.

CDR3 sequence reads: CASSDASPDTQYF. The DNA for the CDR3 is TGTGCCAGCAGTGACGCCAGCCCAGATACGCAGTATTTT. The chain uses TRBV25-1 and TRBJ2-3; D is unresolved. This CDR3 has 13 residues. V was cut by 3 bases and J by 4 bases, with 8 bases left in between. Looked up from germline, CDR1 is MGHDK and CDR2 is SYGVNS.